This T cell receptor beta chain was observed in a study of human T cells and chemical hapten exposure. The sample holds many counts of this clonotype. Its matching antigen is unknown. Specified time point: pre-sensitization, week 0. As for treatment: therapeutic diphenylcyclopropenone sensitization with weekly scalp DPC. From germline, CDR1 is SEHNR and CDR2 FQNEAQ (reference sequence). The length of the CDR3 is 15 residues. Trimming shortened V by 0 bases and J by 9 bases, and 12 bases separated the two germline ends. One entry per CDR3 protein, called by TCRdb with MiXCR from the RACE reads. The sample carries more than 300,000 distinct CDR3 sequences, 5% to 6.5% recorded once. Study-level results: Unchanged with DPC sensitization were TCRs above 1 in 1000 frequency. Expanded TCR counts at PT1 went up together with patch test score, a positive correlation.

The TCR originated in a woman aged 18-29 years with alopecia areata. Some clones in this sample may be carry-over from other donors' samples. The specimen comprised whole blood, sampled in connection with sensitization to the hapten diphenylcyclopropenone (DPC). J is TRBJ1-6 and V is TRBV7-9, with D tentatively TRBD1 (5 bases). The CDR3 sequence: CASSLAAGSVSPLHF. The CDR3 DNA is TGTGCCAGCAGCTTAGCGGCAGGGTCTGTTTCACCCCTCCACTTT.